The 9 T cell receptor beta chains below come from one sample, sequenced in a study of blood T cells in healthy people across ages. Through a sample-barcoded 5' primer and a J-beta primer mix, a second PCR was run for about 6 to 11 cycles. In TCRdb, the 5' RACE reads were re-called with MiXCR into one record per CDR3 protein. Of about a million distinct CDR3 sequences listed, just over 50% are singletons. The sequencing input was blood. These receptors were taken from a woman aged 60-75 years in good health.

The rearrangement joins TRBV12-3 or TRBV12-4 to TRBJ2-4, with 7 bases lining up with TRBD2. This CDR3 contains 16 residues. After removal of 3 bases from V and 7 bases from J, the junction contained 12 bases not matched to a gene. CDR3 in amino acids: CASSFSPVWGGNIQYF. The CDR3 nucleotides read TGTGCCAGCAGTTTCTCTCCCGTCTGGGGGGGGAACATTCAGTACTTC.

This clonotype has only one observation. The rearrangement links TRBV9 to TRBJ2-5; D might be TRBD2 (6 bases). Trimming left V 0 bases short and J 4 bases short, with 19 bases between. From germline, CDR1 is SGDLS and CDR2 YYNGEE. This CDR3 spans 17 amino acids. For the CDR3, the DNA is TGTGCCAGCAGCGTAGCCGACAAGCCCGCGGGATCAGAGACCCAGTACTTC. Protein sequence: CASSVADKPAGSETQYF.

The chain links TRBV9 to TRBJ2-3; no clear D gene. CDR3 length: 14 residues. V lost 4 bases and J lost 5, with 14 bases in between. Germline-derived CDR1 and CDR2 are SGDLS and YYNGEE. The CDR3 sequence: CASSPKSLVDTQYF. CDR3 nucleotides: TGTGCCAGCAGCCCGAAAAGCTTGGTAGATACGCAGTATTTT.

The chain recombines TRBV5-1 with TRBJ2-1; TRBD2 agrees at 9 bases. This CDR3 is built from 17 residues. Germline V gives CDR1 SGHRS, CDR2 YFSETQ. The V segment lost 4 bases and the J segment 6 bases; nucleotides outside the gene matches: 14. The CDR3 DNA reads TGCGCCAGCAGCAGGGGGGCCTCTAGCGGGAAGGGCAATGAGCAGTTCTTC. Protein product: CASSRGASSGKGNEQFF.

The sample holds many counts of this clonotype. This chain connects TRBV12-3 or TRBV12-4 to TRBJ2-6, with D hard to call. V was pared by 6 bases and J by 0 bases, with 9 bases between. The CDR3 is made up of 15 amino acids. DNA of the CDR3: TGTGCCAGCAGGATGTATAGCTCTGGGGCCAACGTCCTGACTTTC. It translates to CASRMYSSGANVLTF.

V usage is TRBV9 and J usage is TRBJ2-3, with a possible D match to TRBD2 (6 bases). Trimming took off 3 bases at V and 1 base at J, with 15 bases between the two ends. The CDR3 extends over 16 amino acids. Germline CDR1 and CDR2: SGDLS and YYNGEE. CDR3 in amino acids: CASSDSGTQGTDTQYF. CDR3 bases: TGTGCCAGCAGCGACTCCGGGACTCAAGGCACAGATACGCAGTATTTT.

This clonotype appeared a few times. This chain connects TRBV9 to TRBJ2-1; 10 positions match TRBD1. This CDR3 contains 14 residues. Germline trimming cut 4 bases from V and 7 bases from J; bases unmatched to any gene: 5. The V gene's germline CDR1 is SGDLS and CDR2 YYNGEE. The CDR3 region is CASSPGQGFNEQFF. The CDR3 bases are TGTGCCAGCAGCCCGGGACAGGGGTTTAATGAGCAGTTCTTC.

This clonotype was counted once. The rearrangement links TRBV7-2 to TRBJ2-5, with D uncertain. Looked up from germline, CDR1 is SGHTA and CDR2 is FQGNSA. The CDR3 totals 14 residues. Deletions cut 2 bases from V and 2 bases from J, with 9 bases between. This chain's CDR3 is CASSLTRKQETQYF. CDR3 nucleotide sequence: TGTGCCAGCAGCTTAACGCGAAAGCAAGAGACCCAGTACTTC.

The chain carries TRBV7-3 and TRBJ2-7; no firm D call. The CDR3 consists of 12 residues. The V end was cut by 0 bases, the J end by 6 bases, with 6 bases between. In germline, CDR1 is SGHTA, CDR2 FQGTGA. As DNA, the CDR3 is TGTGCCAGCAGCTTAACGGAAGGCGAGCAGTACTTC. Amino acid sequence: CASSLTEGEQYF.